These 27 T cell receptor beta chains share one sample of origin, sequenced in a study of cytomegalovirus exposure and HLA in healthy donors. Both 60 Vbeta primers and 13 Jbeta primers went into the PCR. Assay used: immunoSEQ multiplex PCR; TCRdb lists only in-frame clones, some missing. In the table there are roughly 190,000 clones, about four fifths of which are singletons. Material: PBMCs. These receptors originate from a man aged 18 to 30 in good health and CMV-seronegative.

The V gene is TRBV19, the J gene TRBJ2-1, with TRBD2 matching 13 bases. V shed 5 bases and J 8 bases; nucleotides not matched to a gene: 6. The CDR3 consists of 15 residues. Per germline, CDR1 LNHDA and CDR2 SQIVND (reference sequence). The CDR3 sequence is CASSETSGRDHEQFF. The CDR3 DNA sequence: TGTGCCAGTAGTGAAACTAGCGGGAGGGACCATGAGCAGTTCTTC.

This chain connects TRBV6-1 to TRBJ2-7; maybe TRBD1 (5 bases). V was trimmed by 4 bases and J by 3 bases, leaving 13 bases between them. This CDR3 has 14 residues. Germline loops: CDR1 MNHNS, CDR2 SASEGT. CDR3 sequence reads: CASSGTDIVYEQYF. The CDR3 DNA reads TGTGCCAGCAGTGGTACGGACATTGTCTACGAGCAGTACTTC.

J is TRBJ2-3 and V is TRBV18; TRBD2 is a possible D gene (5 bases). The CDR3 loop spans 15 amino acids. Germline lookup yields CDR1 KGHSH and CDR2 LQKENI. V lost 4 bases to trimming and J lost 2 bases, with 13 bases between them. CDR3 protein: CASSRGRLATDTQYF. The CDR3 nucleotides are TGTGCCAGCTCACGTGGACGCCTAGCCACAGATACGCAGTATTTT.

This clone was counted a few times. The J gene is TRBJ2-7, the V gene TRBV5-1; 16 bases line up with TRBD2. Germline V gene lookup returns CDR1 SGHRS and CDR2 YFSETQ. This CDR3 is built from 19 residues. V lost 2 bases to trimming and J lost 5 bases; unmatched junction nucleotides: 13. CDR3 protein: CASSLMGTSGRALGNEQYF. The CDR3 DNA reads TGCGCCAGCAGCTTAATGGGGACTAGCGGGAGGGCCTTAGGAAACGAGCAGTACTTC.

V gene TRBV9 combines with J gene TRBJ2-5; 11 nucleotides agree with TRBD1. CDR1 SGDLS and CDR2 YYNGEE come from the germline V gene. J lost 5 bases, V lost 2 bases, and 11 bases had no gene match. CDR3 length equals 17 residues. CDR3 bases: TGTGCCAGCAGCGTTGGGACAGGGGGGGGTTTCACGGAGACCCAGTACTTC. It is translated as CASSVGTGGGFTETQYF.

J is TRBJ2-3 and V is TRBV30; TRBD2 agrees at 11 bases. V was clipped by 4 bases and J by 0 bases; unmatched bases: 6. Germline V gene data show CDR1 as GTSNPN and CDR2 as SVGIG (reference sequence). The CDR3 runs to 16 residues. This CDR3 is CAWKLAGAVSTDTQYF. The CDR3 coding sequence is TGTGCCTGGAAACTAGCGGGAGCAGTGAGCACAGATACGCAGTATTTT.

The chain carries TRBV29-1 and TRBJ1-1; D is ambiguous. The V and J ends lost 4 bases and 1 base respectively, with 7 bases between them. CDR1 SQVTM and CDR2 ANQGSEA come from the germline V gene. There are 12 residues in the CDR3. CDR3: CSVGHPNTEAFF. CDR3 nucleotides: TGCAGCGTTGGACACCCGAACACTGAAGCTTTCTTT.

The chain combines TRBV18 with TRBJ1-3; D may be TRBD1 (5 bases). With 5 bases removed from V and 5 bases from J, the gap between germline ends came to 19 bases. CDR1 KGHSH and CDR2 LQKENI come from the germline V gene. The CDR3 sequence is 16 residues long. This CDR3 is CASSASTRDGRNTIYF. The CDR3 coding sequence is TGTGCCAGCTCAGCATCGACCAGGGATGGGAGAAACACCATATATTTT.

V is TRBV9 and J is TRBJ2-3; 9 bases fit TRBD2. This CDR3 spans 16 amino acids. V was pared by 3 bases and J by 0 bases, with 5 bases of the junction left unmatched. CDR1 is SGDLS, CDR2 YYNGEE, per germline. DNA for the CDR3: TGTGCCAGCAGCGCCGGACTAGCGACTAGCACAGATACGCAGTATTTT. It translates to CASSAGLATSTDTQYF.

J is TRBJ2-3 and V is TRBV20-1; TRBD2 might be the D (5 bases). Trimming took 0 bases from V and 11 from J, leaving 9 bases between them. Per the germline V gene, CDR1 is DFQATT and CDR2 is SNEGSKA (reference sequence). The CDR3 runs to 11 residues. The CDR3 DNA sequence: TGCAGTGCTAGAGATTCGGGGAGGCAGTATTTT. Translating it yields CSARDSGRQYF.

The CDR3 protein is CASSLAGGPMETQYF. CDR3 coding DNA: TGTGCCAGCAGTCTAGCGGGAGGGCCGATGGAGACCCAGTACTTC. The V call is TRBV28, the J call TRBJ2-5, with TRBD2 identical over 12 bases. The CDR3 loop spans 15 amino acids. V shed 5 bases and J 5 bases; nucleotides not matched to a gene: 6. CDR1 and CDR2 from the germline V gene are MDHEN and SYDVKM.

This chain joins TRBV5-1 and TRBJ2-4; perhaps TRBD2 as D (6 bases). The V end was cut by 4 bases, the J end by 7 bases, with 9 bases between. The CDR3 runs 12 residues. Germline V gene sequence: CDR1 SGHRS, CDR2 YFSETQ. The CDR3 sequence: CASSPRGNIQYF. The DNA of the CDR3 is TGCGCCAGCAGCCCCCGGGGGAACATTCAGTACTTC.

With regard to this clone: The junction departs from germline at one end; a sequencing error may be responsible. This chain connects TRBV7-6 to TRBJ2-2; TRBD2 aligns across 8 bases. Germline CDR1 is SGHVS and CDR2 is FNYEAQ. The CDR3 is 18 residues long. The CDR3 region has the DNA TGTTCCAGCAGCTCCACAATGGGGGGACTAGTCGTCACCGGGGAGCTGTTTTTT. It is translated as CSSSSTMGGLVVTGELFF.

The V gene is TRBV28, the J gene TRBJ1-6, with D perhaps TRBD1 (5 bases). The germline V and J ends were trimmed by 6 bases and 8 bases, with 11 bases remaining between them. The CDR3 has 13 residues. Germline lookup yields CDR1 MDHEN and CDR2 SYDVKM. Written as DNA, the CDR3 is TGTGCCAGCAGACAGGATCAGCATTCACCCCTCCACTTT. It is translated as CASRQDQHSPLHF.

The chain recombines TRBV10-3 with TRBJ2-2, with D maybe TRBD1 (6 bases). Germline loops: CDR1 ENHRY, CDR2 SYGVKD. This CDR3 is 20 amino acids long. The V end lost 3 bases, the J end lost 1 base, and 24 bases lay between the germline ends. The CDR3 nucleotides are TGTGCCATCAGTGACCGGTTGTCCTCACAGGGTCGAAGGAACACCGGGGAGCTGTTTTTT. This translates into CAISDRLSSQGRRNTGELFF.

Note on this clone: Other DNA sequences of this sample code for an identical CDR3. V gene TRBV9 combines with J gene TRBJ2-7, with a tentative D call TRBD2 (6 bases). Trimming removed 1 base from V and 7 bases from J, with 15 bases in between. The CDR3 has 14 residues. Germline V gene data show CDR1 as SGDLS and CDR2 as YYNGEE. CDR3 in amino acids: CASSVSPTGREQYF. As DNA, the CDR3 is TGTGCCAGCAGCGTATCACCGACGGGGAGGGAGCAGTACTTC.

The V gene is TRBV7-8, the J gene TRBJ2-1; D is undetermined. Trimming took off 1 base at V and 4 bases at J, with 8 bases between the two ends. The germline CDR1 and CDR2 sequences are SGHVS and FQNEAQ. This CDR3 contains 14 residues. The CDR3 loop is CASSLVGQYNEQFF. The CDR3 region has the DNA TGTGCCAGCAGCTTAGTGGGCCAGTACAATGAGCAGTTCTTC.

The chain employs TRBV5-4 and TRBJ2-5; TRBD2 aligns across 8 bases. The J call may be in error: the DNA end matches TRBJ2-7 better. The CDR3 runs to 14 residues. The germline CDR1 and CDR2 sequences are SGHNT and YYREEE (reference sequence). The DNA of the CDR3 is TGTGCCAGCAGCTGGGTAGCGGGGCCCTACGAGCAGTACTTC. It is translated as CASSWVAGPYEQYF.

J is TRBJ2-5 and V is TRBV28; TRBD2 agrees at 7 bases. Trimming at V came to 5 bases and at J to 7 bases, leaving 13 bases not matched to a gene. Germline CDR1 reads MDHEN; CDR2 reads SYDVKM. The CDR3 has 15 amino acids. CDR3 amino acids: CASSLASGPIGTQYF. DNA of the CDR3: TGTGCCAGCAGTCTTGCTAGCGGTCCTATCGGGACCCAGTACTTC.

The rearrangement uses TRBV16 and TRBJ1-6; the D is unclear. Looked up from germline, CDR1 is KGHSY and CDR2 is FQNENV. The CDR3 is made up of 19 amino acids. V was cut by 0 bases and J by 7 bases, with 22 bases left in between. The CDR3: CASSQSMRGRGVTNSPLHF. The DNA of the CDR3 is TGTGCCAGCAGCCAATCGATGCGTGGCCGGGGTGTAACGAATTCACCCCTCCACTTT.

This clone was observed once. This chain joins TRBV29-1 and TRBJ1-2; D is unresolved. Germline V gene lookup returns CDR1 SQVTM and CDR2 ANQGSEA. The CDR3 has 12 residues. V was pared by 6 bases and J by 5 bases, with 13 bases between. The CDR3 DNA sequence: TGCAGCGTCGAGGAGGTCGATTATGGCTACACCTTC. Protein product: CSVEEVDYGYTF. The full variable domain, with the rest looked up from reference TRBV29-1 and TRBJ1-2, is SAVISQKPSRDICQRGTSLTIQCQVDSQVTMMFWYRQQPGQSLTLIATANQGSEATYESGFVIDKFPISRPNLTFSTLTVSNMSPEDSSIYLCSVEEVDYGYTFGSGTRLTVV.

The J gene is TRBJ2-7, the V gene TRBV5-4; TRBD1 is a possible D gene (6 bases). Trimming left V 4 bases short and J 3 bases short, with 17 bases between. CDR3 length: 15 amino acids. The germline CDR1 and CDR2 sequences are SGHNT and YYREEE (reference sequence). The CDR3 protein is CASSASPGDLYEQYF. CDR3 sequence (DNA): TGTGCCAGCAGCGCGTCTCCAGGGGACCTCTACGAGCAGTACTTC. Full variable domain (outside the CDR3, taken from reference TRBV5-4 and TRBJ2-7): ETGVTQSPTHLIKTRGQQVTLRCSSQSGHNTVSWYQQALGQGPQFIFQYYREEENGRGNFPPRFSGLQFPNYSSELNVNALELDDSALYLCASSASPGDLYEQYFGPGTRLTVT.

This chain uses TRBV25-1 with TRBJ2-1; 14 bases fit TRBD2. The V gene end was trimmed by 6 bases and the J gene end by 16 bases; junction bases not matched to a gene: 11. CDR3 length: 14 amino acids. Germline lookup yields CDR1 MGHDK and CDR2 SYGVNS. The CDR3 coding sequence is TGTGCCAGCAGCCCTCCGGGACTAGCGGGAGTAACTTTCTTC. This encodes CASSPPGLAGVTFF.

This chain uses TRBV5-1 with TRBJ2-5; perhaps TRBD2 as D (6 bases). Germline values: CDR1 SGHRS, CDR2 YFSETQ. Trimming pared 3 bases from V and 1 base from J, leaving 7 bases between. CDR3 length: 13 residues. CDR3 sequence reads: CASSWEVQETQYF. For the CDR3, the DNA is TGCGCCAGCAGCTGGGAGGTCCAAGAGACCCAGTACTTC.

The chain has TRBV7-9 and TRBJ2-3; D is perhaps TRBD2 (6 bases). The CDR3 sequence is 16 residues long. Trimming took off 5 bases at V and 2 bases at J, with 17 bases between the two ends. CDR1 and CDR2 (germline): SEHNR, FQNEAQ (reference sequence). The CDR3: CASSQPASEITDTQYF. DNA of the CDR3: TGTGCCAGCAGCCAGCCGGCTAGCGAGATCACAGATACGCAGTATTTT.

This clone was recorded only once. The chain joins TRBV30 to TRBJ2-5, with 7 bases identical to TRBD1. V shed 1 base, J shed 5 bases, and the junction held 10 bases outside the gene matches. The CDR3 covers 15 residues. CDR1 and CDR2 from the germline V gene are GTSNPN and SVGIG (reference sequence). As DNA, the CDR3 is TGTGCCTGGAGTGGATCGGGACAGTATCGGGAGACCCAGTACTTC. It specifies CAWSGSGQYRETQYF.

The J gene is TRBJ2-2, the V gene TRBV9; TRBD1 aligns across 7 bases. Trimming at V came to 3 bases and at J to 2 bases, leaving 4 bases not matched to a gene. The CDR3 has 15 residues. CDR1 and CDR2 (germline): SGDLS, YYNGEE. The CDR3 region is CASSAGTVNTGELFF. The CDR3 bases are TGTGCCAGCAGCGCGGGGACAGTAAACACCGGGGAGCTGTTTTTT.